This TCR beta chain was captured in a study of breast tumors, draining lymph nodes, adjacent tissues. General observations from the study: Tumors had less TCR diversity than lymph nodes, more than nontumor tissue.

Points on this clonotype: As yet, its antigen is unknown.

The lymph nodes were axillary draining lymph nodes from breast cancer patients. Each CDR3 protein gets one entry after TCRdb re-called the multiplex PCR reads with MiXCR. The repertoire holds a few hundred thousand distinct CDR3 sequences, less than 45% seen once, with approximately 3.3% in the top ten. This sequence was found in a female donor with breast cancer. Some clones in this sample may be carry-over from other donors' samples. The sequencing input was axillary lymph node tissue.

DNA for the CDR3: TGTGCCAGCAGCGTGGATGGTAGCCCCGAGCAGTACTTC. Translated: CASSVDGSPEQYF. This chain connects TRBV9 to TRBJ2-7; D unresolved. Germline V lookup: CDR1 SGDLS, CDR2 YYNGEE. The V end was cut by 2 bases, the J end by 6 bases, with 12 bases between. The CDR3 contains 13 residues.